The sequence of this TCR beta chain was determined in a study of CD8+ T cells in alopecia areata. Study in general: Dosing spanned 6 to 18 months on tofacitinib, then 6 months off drug. Study-level findings and limits: Clonality was higher in lesional than normal scalp, especially in alopecia totalis/universalis.

Peripheral blood and lesional scalp punch biopsies were taken from alopecia areata patients. Sorting of CD4+ and CD8+ T cells was performed on PBMCs. Worth noting for this clone: Its cognate antigen is unknown.

Per the germline V gene, CDR1 is WSHSY and CDR2 is SAAADI. The V end was cut by 6 bases, the J end by 2 bases, with 8 bases between. There are 12 residues in the CDR3. Extracted RNA was reverse transcribed, and the resulting cDNA served as sequencing template. Profiling relied on immunoSEQ multiplex PCR, and the TCRdb table lists in-frame clones only, not all of them. The sample has some 150,000 clones; about 53% are singletons. This rearrangement joins TRBV10-2 to TRBJ2-7; D is unresolved. The clonotype was recovered from a human donor with alopecia areata. The material was CD8+ T cells sorted from blood, obtained at week 0. For the CDR3, the DNA is TGCGCCAGCAGGACGGGCCCCTACGAGCAGTACTTC. Protein product: CASRTGPYEQYF.